Listed below are T cell receptor beta chains from one sample, sequenced in a study of blood T cell repertoires in COVID-19. Sequenced by immunoSEQ multiplex PCR; TCRdb stores in-frame clones only, minus some. The sample comprises 250,000 to 350,000 clones, about 87% of which are singletons, and 6% to 8% rests with the top ten. Sequenced sample: peripheral blood. The receptors here all came from a woman between 45 and 65 years old with COVID-19, enrolled during active disease. Both conserved end residues are part of each CDR3. A D gene is named only where the DNA matches it firmly. Only part of the rows carry a size: once, few, many, or a class if the clone is expanded.

j_call	clone_size	v_call	d_call	cdr3_aa	cdr3_nt
TRBJ1-4	.	TRBV20-1	.	CSASSPGSTNEKLFF	TGCAGTGCTAGTAGTCCAGGCTCAACTAATGAAAAACTGTTTTTT
TRBJ1-5	.	TRBV4-2	TRBD1	CASSHPFGDSDSNQPQHF	TGTGCCAGCAGCCACCCCTTTGGGGACAGCGATAGCAATCAGCCCCAGCATTTT
TRBJ1-6	few	TRBV7-2	.	CASSLGLNSPLHF	TGTGCCAGCAGCTTAGGTCTTAATTCACCCCTCCACTTT
TRBJ1-6	.	TRBV9	.	CASTAYGEVNSPLHF	TGTGCCAGCACCGCCTACGGGGAAGTTAATTCACCCCTCCACTTT
TRBJ2-7	.	TRBV18	TRBD1	CASSPPVLAGGYEQYF	TGTGCCAGCTCACCACCAGTTCTAGCAGGGGGCTACGAGCAGTACTTC
TRBJ2-1	.	TRBV7-9	TRBD2	CASSQSSGRDNEQFF	TGTGCCAGCAGCCAATCTAGCGGGAGGGACAATGAGCAGTTCTTC
TRBJ1-1	.	TRBV7-9	TRBD1	CASSSIYGTGGVRTEAFF	TGTGCCAGCAGCTCAATCTACGGGACAGGGGGCGTTCGGACTGAAGCTTTCTTT
TRBJ2-3	.	TRBV7-9	TRBD1	CASSQWDSQGDTQYF	TGTGCCAGCAGCCAATGGGACAGCCAGGGAGATACGCAGTATTTT
TRBJ1-2	.	TRBV29-1	.	CSVRAGVGFGYTF	TGCAGCGTTAGGGCGGGGGTAGGGTTTGGCTACACCTTC
TRBJ2-7	.	TRBV5-4	TRBD1	CASSLGPTGGRSYEQYF	TGTGCCAGCAGCTTGGGACCGACAGGGGGCAGGTCCTACGAGCAGTACTTC
TRBJ1-2	.	TRBV30	TRBD1	CAWRTYPGTGAKYYGYTF	TGTGCCTGGAGAACTTATCCCGGGACAGGGGCCAAATACTATGGCTACACCTTC
TRBJ2-5	.	TRBV18	.	CASSPTPQALVETQYF	TGTGCCAGCTCACCCACTCCACAGGCGTTGGTGGAGACCCAGTACTTC
TRBJ2-7	.	TRBV10-3	.	CAISVGSSEQYF	TGTGCCATCAGTGTTGGGAGCTCCGAGCAGTACTTC
TRBJ2-2	.	TRBV30	.	CAWSFRLANTGELFF	TGTGCCTGGAGTTTCCGACTCGCGAACACCGGGGAGCTGTTTTTT
TRBJ2-2	.	TRBV7-9	TRBD1	CASSRPGQTNTGELFF	TGTGCCAGCAGCCGCCCGGGACAGACGAACACCGGGGAGCTGTTTTTT
TRBJ2-7	.	TRBV2	.	CASSVNRDPPEQYF	TGTGCCAGCAGTGTAAACAGGGATCCACCCGAGCAGTACTTC
TRBJ2-2	.	TRBV6-6	TRBD2	CASSYLAGANTGELFF	TGTGCCAGCAGTTATCTAGCGGGGGCGAACACCGGGGAGCTGTTTTTT
TRBJ1-4	.	TRBV18	.	CASSPPGVGEKLFF	TGTGCCAGCTCACCGCCGGGGGTAGGCGAAAAACTGTTTTTT
TRBJ1-2	.	TRBV27	.	CASSLGAGTNYGYTF	TGTGCCAGCAGTTTAGGGGCAGGAACAAACTATGGCTACACCTTC
TRBJ1-2	.	TRBV6-5	.	CASSRSSGYNYGYTF	TGTGCCAGCAGCCGGTCATCGGGGTATAACTATGGCTACACCTTC
TRBJ1-1	.	TRBV5-6	.	CASSLGGANTEAFF	TGTGCCAGCAGCTTGGGCGGGGCGAACACTGAAGCTTTCTTT
TRBJ2-7	.	TRBV6-5	TRBD1	CASSWTGSSYEQYF	TGTGCCAGCAGTTGGACAGGGTCCTCCTACGAGCAGTACTTC
TRBJ1-2	.	TRBV4-1	.	CASSQEGVLEGYTF	TGCGCCAGCAGCCAAGAAGGGGTTTTGGAGGGCTACACCTTC
TRBJ1-6	once	TRBV7-2	.	CASSPRGGENSPLHF	TGTGCCAGCAGCCCCCGGGGGGGGGAAAATTCACCCCTCCACTTT
TRBJ2-7	.	TRBV3-1/TRBV3-2	TRBD1	CASSLPGTGSYEQYF	TGTGCCAGCAGCCTTCCCGGGACAGGTTCCTACGAGCAGTACTTC
TRBJ1-1	.	TRBV11-3	.	CASSLAPGRLNTEAFF	TGTGCCAGCAGCTTAGCACCGGGTCGCCTGAACACTGAAGCTTTCTTT
TRBJ2-7	.	TRBV5-1	.	CASTLTGNHEQYF	TGCGCCAGCACCCTCACAGGGAACCACGAGCAGTACTTC
TRBJ2-1	.	TRBV7-6	TRBD1	CASSLVSGGRNNEQFF	TGTGCCAGCAGCTTAGTTTCAGGGGGCCGAAACAATGAGCAGTTCTTC
TRBJ2-7	.	TRBV5-8	.	CASSLGGGPYEQYF	TGTGCCAGCAGCTTGGGGGGAGGACCCTACGAGCAGTACTTC
TRBJ2-3	.	TRBV30	.	CAWSVLGGVRTDTQYF	TGTGCCTGGAGTGTACTAGGAGGGGTGCGCACAGATACGCAGTATTTT
TRBJ1-5	few	TRBV7-9	TRBD1	CASSLIMDRGIYSNQPQHF	TGTGCCAGCAGCTTAATCATGGACAGGGGGATCTATAGCAATCAGCCCCAGCATTTT
TRBJ1-2	once	TRBV11-2	TRBD1	CASSPRQGLVYGYTF	TGTGCCAGCAGCCCCCGACAGGGGCTCGTCTATGGCTACACCTTC
TRBJ2-5	.	TRBV18	.	CASSPGLGETQYF	TGTGCCAGCTCACCAGGACTTGGCGAGACCCAGTACTTC
TRBJ2-3	.	TRBV7-2	TRBD2	CASSFQTGGPDTQYF	TGTGCCAGCAGCTTCCAAACGGGAGGGCCAGATACGCAGTATTTT
TRBJ2-2	once	TRBV6-2/TRBV6-3	.	CASSYLRQDAGELFF	TGTGCCAGCAGTTACTTACGACAGGACGCCGGGGAGCTGTTTTTT
TRBJ2-6	.	TRBV11-2	TRBD1	CASSLGQGGVLTF	TGTGCCAGCAGCTTAGGACAGGGGGGCGTCCTGACTTTC
TRBJ1-5	few	TRBV7-6	.	CASSLASDQPQHF	TGTGCCAGCAGCTTAGCGTCGGATCAGCCCCAGCATTTT
TRBJ1-5	.	TRBV30	.	CAWSVSGMSNQPQHF	TGTGCCTGGAGTGTATCCGGGATGAGCAATCAGCCCCAGCATTTT
TRBJ2-7	.	TRBV7-9	.	CASSGRRLGNEQYF	TGTGCCAGCAGCGGGAGACGGTTAGGGAACGAGCAGTACTTC
TRBJ1-1	.	TRBV29-1	.	CSAGLQNTEAFF	TGCAGCGCAGGACTGCAGAACACTGAAGCTTTCTTT
TRBJ2-2	.	TRBV7-3	TRBD2	CASSLTPGLAGGGAGELFF	TGTGCCAGCAGCTTAACGCCGGGACTAGCGGGAGGGGGTGCCGGGGAGCTGTTTTTT
TRBJ1-1	few	TRBV5-1	TRBD1	CASSLIAGGSTEAFF	TGCGCCAGCAGCTTGATAGCAGGGGGAAGTACTGAAGCTTTCTTT
TRBJ1-2	.	TRBV20-1	.	CSAREEYGYTF	TGCAGTGCTAGAGAAGAGTATGGCTACACCTTC
TRBJ1-2	.	TRBV7-9	.	CASSRQRTASLGYTF	TGTGCCAGCAGCCGACAACGGACAGCATCACTTGGCTACACCTTC